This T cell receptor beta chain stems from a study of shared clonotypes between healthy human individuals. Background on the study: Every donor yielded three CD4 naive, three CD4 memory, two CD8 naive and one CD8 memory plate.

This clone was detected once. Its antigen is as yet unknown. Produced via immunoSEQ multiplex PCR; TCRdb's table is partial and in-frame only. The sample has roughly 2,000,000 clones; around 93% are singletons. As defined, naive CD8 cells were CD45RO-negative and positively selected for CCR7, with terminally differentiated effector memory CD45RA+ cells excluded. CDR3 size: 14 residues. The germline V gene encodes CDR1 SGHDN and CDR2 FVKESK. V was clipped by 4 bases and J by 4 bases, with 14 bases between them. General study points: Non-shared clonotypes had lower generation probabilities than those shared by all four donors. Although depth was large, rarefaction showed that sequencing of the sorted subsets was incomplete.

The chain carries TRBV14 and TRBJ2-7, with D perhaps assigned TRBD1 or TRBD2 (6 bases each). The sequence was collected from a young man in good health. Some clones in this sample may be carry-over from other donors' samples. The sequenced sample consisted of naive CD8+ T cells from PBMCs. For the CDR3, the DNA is TGTGCCAGCAGCCCCCGGGGGCGGATTTACGAGCAGTACTTC. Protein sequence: CASSPRGRIYEQYF.